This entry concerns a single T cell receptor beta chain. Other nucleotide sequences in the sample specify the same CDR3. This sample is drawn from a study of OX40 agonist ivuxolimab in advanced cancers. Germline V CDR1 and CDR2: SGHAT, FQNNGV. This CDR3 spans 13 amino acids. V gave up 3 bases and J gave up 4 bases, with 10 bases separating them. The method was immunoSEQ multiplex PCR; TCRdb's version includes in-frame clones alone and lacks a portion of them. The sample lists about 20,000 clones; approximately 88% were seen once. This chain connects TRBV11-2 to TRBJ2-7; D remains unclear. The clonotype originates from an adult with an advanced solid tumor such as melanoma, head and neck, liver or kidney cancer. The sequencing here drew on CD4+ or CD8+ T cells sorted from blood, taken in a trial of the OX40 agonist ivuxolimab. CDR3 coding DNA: TGTGCCAGCAGCTTGGCCCTCGCATACGAGCAGTACTTC. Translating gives CASSLALAYEQYF.